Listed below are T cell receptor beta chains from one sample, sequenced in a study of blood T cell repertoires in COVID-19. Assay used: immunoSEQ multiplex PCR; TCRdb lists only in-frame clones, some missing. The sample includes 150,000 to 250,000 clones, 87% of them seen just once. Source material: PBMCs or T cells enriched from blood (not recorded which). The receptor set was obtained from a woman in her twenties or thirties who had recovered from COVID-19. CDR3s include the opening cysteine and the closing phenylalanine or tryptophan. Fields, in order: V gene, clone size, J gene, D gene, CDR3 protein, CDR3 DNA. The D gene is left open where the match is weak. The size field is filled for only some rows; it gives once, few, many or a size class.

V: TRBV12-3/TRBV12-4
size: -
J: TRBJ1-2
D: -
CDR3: CAIISGANYGYTF
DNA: TGTGCCATCATTAGTGGGGCAAACTATGGCTACACCTTC

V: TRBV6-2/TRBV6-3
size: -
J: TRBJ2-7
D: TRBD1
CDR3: CASSYPGQGAYEQYF
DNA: TGTGCCAGCAGTTACCCGGGACAGGGGGCCTACGAGCAGTACTTC

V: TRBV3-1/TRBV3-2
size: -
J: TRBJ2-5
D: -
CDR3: CASRARALLQETQYF
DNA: TGTGCCAGTCGGGCGAGGGCTCTTCTCCAAGAGACCCAGTACTTC

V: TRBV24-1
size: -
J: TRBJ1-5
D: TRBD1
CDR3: CATSDSGTGNSNQPQHF
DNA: TGTGCCACCAGTGATTCGGGGACAGGGAATAGCAATCAGCCCCAGCATTTT

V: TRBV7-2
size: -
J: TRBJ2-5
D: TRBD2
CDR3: CASSVSGRKETQYF
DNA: TGTGCCAGCAGCGTTAGCGGGAGGAAAGAGACCCAGTACTTC

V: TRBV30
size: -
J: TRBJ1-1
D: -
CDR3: CAWSARGMNTEAFF
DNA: TGTGCCTGGAGTGCTCGGGGAATGAACACTGAAGCTTTCTTT

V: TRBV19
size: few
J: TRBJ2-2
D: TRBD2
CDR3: CASSIDQGLAANTGELFF
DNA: TGTGCCAGTAGTATAGATCAAGGACTAGCGGCTAACACCGGGGAGCTGTTTTTT

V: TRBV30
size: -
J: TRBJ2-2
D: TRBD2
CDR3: CAWNRLAGKSNTGELFF
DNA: TGTGCCTGGAACCGACTAGCGGGGAAATCCAACACCGGGGAGCTGTTTTTT

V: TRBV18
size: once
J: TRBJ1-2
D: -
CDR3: CASSPPSRFSGFGYTF
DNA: TGTGCCAGCTCACCTCCTTCCCGGTTTTCAGGGTTTGGCTACACCTTC

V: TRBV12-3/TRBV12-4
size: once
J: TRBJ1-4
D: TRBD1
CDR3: CASTLTGYEKLFF
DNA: TGTGCCAGCACCCTGACAGGGTACGAAAAACTGTTTTTT

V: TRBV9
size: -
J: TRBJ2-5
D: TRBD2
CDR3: CASSLSGVETQYF
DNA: TGTGCCAGCAGCCTGAGCGGGGTGGAGACCCAGTACTTC

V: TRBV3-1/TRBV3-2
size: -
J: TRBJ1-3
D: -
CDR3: CASSQDWSSGNTIYF
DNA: TGTGCCAGCAGCCAAGATTGGAGCTCTGGAAACACCATATATTTT

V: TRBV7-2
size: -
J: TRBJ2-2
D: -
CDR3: CASRLSGGGGELFF
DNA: TGTGCCAGCAGACTTAGCGGCGGAGGCGGGGAGCTGTTTTTT

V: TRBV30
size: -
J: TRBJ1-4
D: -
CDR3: CAWSGLFNEKLFF
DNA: TGTGCCTGGTCAGGGCTATTTAATGAAAAACTGTTTTTT

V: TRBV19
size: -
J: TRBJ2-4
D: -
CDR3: CASSIGNQAKNIQYF
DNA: TGTGCCAGTAGTATAGGTAACCAGGCCAAAAACATTCAGTACTTC

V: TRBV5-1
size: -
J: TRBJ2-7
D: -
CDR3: CASSWQVSSYEQYF
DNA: TGCGCCAGCAGCTGGCAGGTCAGCTCCTACGAGCAGTACTTC

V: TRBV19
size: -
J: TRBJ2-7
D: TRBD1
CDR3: CASSRDSRTYEQYF
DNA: TGTGCCAGTAGTCGGGACAGCAGGACCTACGAGCAGTACTTC

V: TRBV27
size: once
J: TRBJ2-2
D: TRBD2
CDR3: CASSWRLAVNTGELFF
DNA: TGTGCCAGCAGTTGGCGCCTAGCGGTTAACACCGGGGAGCTGTTTTTT

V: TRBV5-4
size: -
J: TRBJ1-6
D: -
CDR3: CASSLAGGDSPLHF
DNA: TGTGCCAGCAGCTTGGCGGGGGGCGATTCACCCCTCCACTTT

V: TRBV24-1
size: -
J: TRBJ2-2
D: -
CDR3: CATKPPGLAGELFF
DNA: TGTGCCACCAAGCCCCCGGGACTCGCCGGGGAGCTGTTTTTT

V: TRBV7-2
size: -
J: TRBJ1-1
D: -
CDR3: CASSPRVVLLTGTEAFF
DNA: TGTGCCAGCAGCCCCCGGGTGGTCCTTTTAACCGGCACTGAAGCTTTCTTT

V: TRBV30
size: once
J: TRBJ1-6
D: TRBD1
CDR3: CALRDRGGSPLHF
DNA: TGTGCCTTGAGGGACAGGGGAGGTTCACCCCTCCACTTT

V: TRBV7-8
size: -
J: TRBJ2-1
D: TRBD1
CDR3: CASSLAGTGNYNEQFF
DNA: TGTGCCAGCAGCTTAGCGGGGACAGGGAACTACAATGAGCAGTTCTTC

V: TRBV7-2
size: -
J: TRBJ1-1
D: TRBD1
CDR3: CASSLSTGGAFF
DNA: TGTGCCAGCAGCTTGTCGACAGGGGGAGCTTTCTTT

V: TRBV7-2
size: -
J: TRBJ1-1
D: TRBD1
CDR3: CASSSPRGLVTEAFF
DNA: TGTGCCAGCAGCTCACCGAGGGGGCTCGTCACTGAAGCTTTCTTT

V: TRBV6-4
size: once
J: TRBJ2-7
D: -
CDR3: CASSHPMEQWAYEQYF
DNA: TGTGCCAGCAGCCACCCGATGGAACAGTGGGCCTACGAGCAGTACTTC

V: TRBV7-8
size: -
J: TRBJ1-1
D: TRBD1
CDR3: CASSPDRDRSNTEAFF
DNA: TGTGCCAGCAGCCCCGACCGGGACAGGTCGAACACTGAAGCTTTCTTT

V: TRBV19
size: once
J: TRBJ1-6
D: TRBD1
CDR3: CASSTGGLIFSPLHF
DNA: TGTGCCAGTAGTACAGGGGGACTGATATTTTCACCCCTCCACTTT

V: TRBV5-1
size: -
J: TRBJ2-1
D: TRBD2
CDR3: CASSLVVSGGYNEQFF
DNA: TGCGCCAGCAGCTTGGTTGTTAGCGGGGGGTACAATGAGCAGTTCTTC

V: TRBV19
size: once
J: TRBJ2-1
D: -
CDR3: CASSIGGGGRYEQFF
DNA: TGTGCCAGTAGTATAGGAGGGGGGGGCCGTTATGAGCAGTTCTTC

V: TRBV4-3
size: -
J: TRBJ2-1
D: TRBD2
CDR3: CASSPAGSGIVNNEQFF
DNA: TGCGCCAGCAGCCCAGCGGGTAGCGGGATAGTAAATAATGAGCAGTTCTTC

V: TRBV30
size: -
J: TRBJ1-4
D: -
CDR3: CAWTPTGPYGEKLFF
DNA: TGTGCCTGGACCCCGACAGGCCCCTATGGTGAAAAACTGTTTTTT

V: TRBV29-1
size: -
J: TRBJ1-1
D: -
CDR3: CSVESSYTEAFF
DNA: TGCAGCGTTGAAAGCTCGTACACTGAAGCTTTCTTT

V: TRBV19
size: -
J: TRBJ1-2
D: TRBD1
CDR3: CASSMGQDRGLSLYGYTF
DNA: TGTGCCAGTAGTATGGGCCAGGACAGGGGGCTGAGCCTCTATGGCTACACCTTC

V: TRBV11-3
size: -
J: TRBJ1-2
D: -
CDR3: CASSLNGQGYGYTF
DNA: TGTGCCAGCAGCTTAAATGGGCAGGGCTATGGCTACACCTTC

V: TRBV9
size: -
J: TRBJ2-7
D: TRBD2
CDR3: CASSVAGTSSYEQYF
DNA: TGTGCCAGCAGCGTAGCCGGGACTAGCAGCTACGAGCAGTACTTC

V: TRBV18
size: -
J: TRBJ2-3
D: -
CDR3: CASSQYSGKITDTQYF
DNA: TGTGCCAGCTCACAATACTCAGGGAAAATCACAGATACGCAGTATTTT

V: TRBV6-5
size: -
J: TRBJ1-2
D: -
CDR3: CASTQELNYGYTF
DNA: TGTGCCAGCACGCAAGAACTTAACTATGGCTACACCTTC

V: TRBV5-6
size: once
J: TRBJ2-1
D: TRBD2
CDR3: CASSSLARGFNEQFF
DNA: TGTGCCAGCAGCTCACTAGCGCGTGGGTTCAATGAGCAGTTCTTC

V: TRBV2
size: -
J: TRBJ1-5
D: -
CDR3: CASRAGDKPQHF
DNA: TGTGCCAGCAGAGCAGGGGATAAGCCCCAGCATTTT

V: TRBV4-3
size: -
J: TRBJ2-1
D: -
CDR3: CASSLSGRSEQFF
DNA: TGCGCCAGCAGCCTATCAGGGCGATCTGAGCAGTTCTTC

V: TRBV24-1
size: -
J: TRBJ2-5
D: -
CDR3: CATSDRDMETQYF
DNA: TGTGCCACCAGTGATCGGGACATGGAGACCCAGTACTTC

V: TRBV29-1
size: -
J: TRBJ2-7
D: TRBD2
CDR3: CSVSRASGSYEQYF
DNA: TGCAGCGTCTCCAGAGCTAGCGGGAGCTACGAGCAGTACTTC

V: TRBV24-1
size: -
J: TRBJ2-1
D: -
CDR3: CATSDPTASSYNEQFF
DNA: TGTGCCACCAGTGATCCGACAGCGAGCTCCTACAATGAGCAGTTCTTC

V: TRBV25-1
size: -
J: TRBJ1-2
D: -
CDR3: CASSFGDGYTF
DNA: TGTGCCAGCAGTTTCGGGGATGGCTACACCTTC

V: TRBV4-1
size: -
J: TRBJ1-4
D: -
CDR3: CASSQVGLGVLFF
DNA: TGCGCCAGCAGCCAAGTTGGCCTCGGGGTACTGTTTTTT

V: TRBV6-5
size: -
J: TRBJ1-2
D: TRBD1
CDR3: CASIADRGAPYGYTF
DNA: TGTGCCAGCATCGCCGACAGGGGCGCACCCTATGGCTACACCTTC

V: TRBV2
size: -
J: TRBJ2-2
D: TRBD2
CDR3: CASSASGGAIGELFF
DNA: TGTGCCAGCAGTGCCAGCGGGGGGGCAATCGGGGAGCTGTTTTTT

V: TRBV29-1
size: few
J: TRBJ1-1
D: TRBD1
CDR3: CSVGTGERTEAFF
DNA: TGCAGCGTGGGCACAGGGGAGAGGACTGAAGCTTTCTTT

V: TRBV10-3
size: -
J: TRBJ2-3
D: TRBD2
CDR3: CAISESKRGAHTQYF
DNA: TGTGCCATCAGTGAGTCTAAGCGGGGGGCTCATACGCAGTATTTT

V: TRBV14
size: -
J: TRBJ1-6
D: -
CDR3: CASSQVAGLNSPLHF
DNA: TGTGCCAGCAGCCAAGTGGCAGGGCTTAATTCACCCCTCCACTTT

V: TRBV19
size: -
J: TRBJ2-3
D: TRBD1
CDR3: CASSLYPTGGGTDTQYF
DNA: TGTGCCAGTAGTCTGTACCCAACAGGGGGTGGAACAGATACGCAGTATTTT